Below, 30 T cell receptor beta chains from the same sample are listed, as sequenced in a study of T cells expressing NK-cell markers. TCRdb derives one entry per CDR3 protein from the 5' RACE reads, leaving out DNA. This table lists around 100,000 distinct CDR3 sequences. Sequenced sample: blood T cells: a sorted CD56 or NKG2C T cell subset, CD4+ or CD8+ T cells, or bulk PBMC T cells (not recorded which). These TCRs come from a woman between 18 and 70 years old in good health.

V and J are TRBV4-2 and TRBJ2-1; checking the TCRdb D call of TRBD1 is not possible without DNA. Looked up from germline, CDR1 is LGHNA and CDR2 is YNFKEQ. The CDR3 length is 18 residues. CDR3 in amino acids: CASSQDSPALRTYNEQFF.

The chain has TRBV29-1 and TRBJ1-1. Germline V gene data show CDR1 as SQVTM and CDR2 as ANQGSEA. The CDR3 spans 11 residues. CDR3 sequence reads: CSVHSGTEAFF.

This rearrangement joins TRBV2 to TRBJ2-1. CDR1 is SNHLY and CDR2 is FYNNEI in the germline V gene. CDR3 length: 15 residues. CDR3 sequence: CASSEFDSSYNEQFF.

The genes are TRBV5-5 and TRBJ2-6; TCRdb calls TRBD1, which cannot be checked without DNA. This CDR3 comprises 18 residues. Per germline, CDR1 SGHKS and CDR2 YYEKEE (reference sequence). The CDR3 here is CASRPGQGATRDLNVLTF. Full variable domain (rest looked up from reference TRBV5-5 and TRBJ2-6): DAGVTQSPTHLIKTRGQQVTLRCSPISGHKSVSWYQQVLGQGPQFIFQYYEKEERGRGNFPDRFSARQFPNYSSELNVNALLLGDSALYLCASRPGQGATRDLNVLTFGAGSRLTVL.

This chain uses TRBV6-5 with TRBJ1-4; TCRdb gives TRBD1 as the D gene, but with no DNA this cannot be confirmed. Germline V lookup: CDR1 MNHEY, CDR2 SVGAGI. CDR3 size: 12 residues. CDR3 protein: CASSLTGEKLFF.

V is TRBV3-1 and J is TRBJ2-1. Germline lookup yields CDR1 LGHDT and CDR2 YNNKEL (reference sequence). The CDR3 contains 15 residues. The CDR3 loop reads CASSQGGSSYNEQFF.

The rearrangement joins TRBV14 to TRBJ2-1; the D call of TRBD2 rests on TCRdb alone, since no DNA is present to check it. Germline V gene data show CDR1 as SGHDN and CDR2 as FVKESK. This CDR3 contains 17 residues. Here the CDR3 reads CASSPYAGGGSYNEQFF.

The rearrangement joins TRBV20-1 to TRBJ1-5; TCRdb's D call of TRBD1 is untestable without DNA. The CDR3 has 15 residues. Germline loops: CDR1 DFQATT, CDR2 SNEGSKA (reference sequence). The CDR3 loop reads CSARGQEAYNQPQHF.

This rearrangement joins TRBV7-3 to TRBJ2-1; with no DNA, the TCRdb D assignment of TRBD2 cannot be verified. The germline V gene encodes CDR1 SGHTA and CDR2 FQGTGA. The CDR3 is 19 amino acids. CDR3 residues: CASSLISSGNSWNSNEQFF.

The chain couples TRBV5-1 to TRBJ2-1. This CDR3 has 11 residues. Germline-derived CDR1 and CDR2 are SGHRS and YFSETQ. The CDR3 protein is CASRSGNEQFF.

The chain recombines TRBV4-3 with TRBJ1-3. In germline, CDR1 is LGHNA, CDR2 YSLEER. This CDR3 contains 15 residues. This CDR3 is CASSPGVGGGNTIYF.

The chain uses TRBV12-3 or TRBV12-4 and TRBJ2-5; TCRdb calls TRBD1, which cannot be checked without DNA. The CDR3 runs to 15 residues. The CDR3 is CASSDISTGTETQYF.

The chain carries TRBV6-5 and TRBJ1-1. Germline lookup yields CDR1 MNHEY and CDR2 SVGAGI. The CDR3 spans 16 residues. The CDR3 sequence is CASSYSVSSMNTEAFF.

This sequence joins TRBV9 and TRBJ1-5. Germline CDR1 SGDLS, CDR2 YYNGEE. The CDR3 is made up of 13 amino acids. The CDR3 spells CASSSDSNQPQHF.

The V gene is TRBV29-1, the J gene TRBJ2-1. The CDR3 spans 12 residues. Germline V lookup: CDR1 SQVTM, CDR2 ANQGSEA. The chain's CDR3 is CSVLDGYNEQFF.

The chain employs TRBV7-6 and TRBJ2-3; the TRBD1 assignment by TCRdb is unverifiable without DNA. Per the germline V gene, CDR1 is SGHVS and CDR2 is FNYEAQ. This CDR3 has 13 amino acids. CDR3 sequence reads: CASSVGDSDTQYF.

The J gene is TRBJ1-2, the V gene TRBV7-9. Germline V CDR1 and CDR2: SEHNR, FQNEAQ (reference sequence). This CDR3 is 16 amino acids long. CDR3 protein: CASAFFSGVPEQGYTF.

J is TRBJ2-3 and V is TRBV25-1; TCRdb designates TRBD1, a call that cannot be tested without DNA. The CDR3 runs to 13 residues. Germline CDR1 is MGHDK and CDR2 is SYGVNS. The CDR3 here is CASSETGSDTQYF.

The CDR3 here is CASSQTSQGSPLHF. The chain employs TRBV4-1 and TRBJ1-6. From germline, CDR1 is MGHRA and CDR2 YSYEKL. The CDR3 contains 14 residues.

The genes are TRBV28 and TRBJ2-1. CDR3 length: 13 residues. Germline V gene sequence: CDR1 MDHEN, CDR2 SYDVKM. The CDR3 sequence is CASSSISYNEQFF.

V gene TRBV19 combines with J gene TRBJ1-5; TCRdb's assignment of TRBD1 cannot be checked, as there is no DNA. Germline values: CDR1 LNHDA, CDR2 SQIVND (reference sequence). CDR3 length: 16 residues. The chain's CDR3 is CASPPDRGEGNQPQHF.

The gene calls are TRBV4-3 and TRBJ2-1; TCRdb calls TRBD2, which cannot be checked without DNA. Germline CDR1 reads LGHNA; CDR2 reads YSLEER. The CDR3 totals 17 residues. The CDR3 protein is CASSPGSGPISRNEQFF.

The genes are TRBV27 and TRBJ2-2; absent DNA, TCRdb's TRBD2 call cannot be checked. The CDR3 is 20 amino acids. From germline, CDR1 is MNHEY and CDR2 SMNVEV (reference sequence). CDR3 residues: CASSEPGLAGSYANTGELFF.

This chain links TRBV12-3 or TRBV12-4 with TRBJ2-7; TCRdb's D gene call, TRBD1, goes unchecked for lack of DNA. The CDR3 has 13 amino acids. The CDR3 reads CASSMGQGYEQYF.

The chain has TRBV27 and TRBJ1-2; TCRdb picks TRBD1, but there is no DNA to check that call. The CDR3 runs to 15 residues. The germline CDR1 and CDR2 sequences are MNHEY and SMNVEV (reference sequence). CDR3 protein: CASSLIVGQGEGYTF.

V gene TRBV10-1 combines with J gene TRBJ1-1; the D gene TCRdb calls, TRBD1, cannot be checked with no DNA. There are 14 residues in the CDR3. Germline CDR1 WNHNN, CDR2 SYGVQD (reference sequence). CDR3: CASSEGTGYAEAFF.

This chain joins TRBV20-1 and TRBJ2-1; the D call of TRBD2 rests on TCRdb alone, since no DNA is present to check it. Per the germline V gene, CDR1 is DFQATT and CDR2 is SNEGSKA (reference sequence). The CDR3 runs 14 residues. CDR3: CSARAGGDYNEQFF.

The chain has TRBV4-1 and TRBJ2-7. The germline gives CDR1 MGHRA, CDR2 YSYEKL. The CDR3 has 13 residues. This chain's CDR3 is CASSTASAYEQYF.

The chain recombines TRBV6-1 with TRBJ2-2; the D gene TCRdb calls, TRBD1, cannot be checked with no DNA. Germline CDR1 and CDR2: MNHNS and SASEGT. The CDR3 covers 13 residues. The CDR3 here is CATHGAVPGELFF.

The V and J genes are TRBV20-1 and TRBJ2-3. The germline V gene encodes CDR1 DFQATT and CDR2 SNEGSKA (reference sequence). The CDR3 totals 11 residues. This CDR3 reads CSARRVDTQYF.